This record covers a single T cell receptor beta chain. The germline V gene encodes CDR1 GTSNPN and CDR2 SVGIG (reference sequence). The CDR3 extends over 13 amino acids. V was pared by 0 bases and J by 7 bases, with 12 bases between. This entry belongs to a study of blood T cell repertoires in COVID-19. Study-wide context: From the United States, Italy and Spain came samples of acute and convalescent COVID-19.

Everyone who took part was roughly 18 to 89 years old, and they came from 24 US areas. In Cohort 3, a recovered donor had either two negative PCRs, clearance, or symptom resolution. Per the original data handling: Amplification of reference gene primers was used by the study to estimate nucleated cell counts. The data were produced by immunoSEQ multiplex PCR, yet TCRdb's version contains in-frame clones alone and is incomplete. The V and J calls and clone size were taken over from that table, and D and trimming were inferred from the DNA. The top ten clones hold about 9.4% of a sample with about 180,000 clones, around 90% of them seen once.

The clonotype comes from a woman between 18 and 29 years old who had recovered from COVID-19. The chain has TRBV30 and TRBJ1-2, with TRBD1 as a possible D gene (5 bases). The material sequenced was PBMCs or T cells enriched from blood (not recorded which). The CDR3 region is CAWSVGQGGGYTF. The CDR3 nucleotides are TGTGCCTGGAGTGTAGGGCAGGGCGGTGGCTACACCTTC.